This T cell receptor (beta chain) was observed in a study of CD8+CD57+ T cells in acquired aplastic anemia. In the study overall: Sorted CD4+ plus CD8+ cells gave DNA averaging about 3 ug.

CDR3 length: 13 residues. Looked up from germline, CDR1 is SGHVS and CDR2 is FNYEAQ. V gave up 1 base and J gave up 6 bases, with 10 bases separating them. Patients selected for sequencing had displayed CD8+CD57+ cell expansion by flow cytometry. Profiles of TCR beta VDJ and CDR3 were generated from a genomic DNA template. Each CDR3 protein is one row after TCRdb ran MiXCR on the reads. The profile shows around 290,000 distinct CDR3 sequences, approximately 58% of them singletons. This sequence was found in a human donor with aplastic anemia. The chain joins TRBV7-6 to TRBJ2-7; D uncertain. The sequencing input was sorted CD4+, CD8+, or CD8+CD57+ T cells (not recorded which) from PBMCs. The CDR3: CASSLELTGEQYF. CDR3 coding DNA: TGTGCCAGCAGCTTAGAGTTGACCGGCGAGCAGTACTTC.